One TCR beta chain is described in this entry. Its antigen remains unidentified. These data originate in a study of shared clonotypes between healthy human individuals. Regarding the study as a whole: Non-shared clonotypes displayed generation probabilities falling below those of clonotypes present in all four donors. Clonotypes that were shared across a few donors made up around 5% of naive CD4 clonotypes. Clonotype sharing among donors likely depends on sequencing depth.

The V gene's germline CDR1 is SGHTA and CDR2 FQGTGA. The V gene lost 1 base and the J gene lost 4 bases, with 8 bases spanning the gap. The CDR3 is 14 residues long. The method was immunoSEQ multiplex PCR; TCRdb's version includes in-frame clones alone and lacks a portion of them. Of about 960,000 clones listed, approximately 80% were seen once; the top ten hold around 1.5%. The clonotype comes from a man younger than 30 in good health. The sample taken for sequencing was memory CD4+ T cells sorted from blood. The subset is: CD45RA-negative fraction. The genes are TRBV7-3 and TRBJ2-1; D ambiguous. In DNA, the CDR3 is TGTGCCAGCAGCTTAAGTTCTGAATACAATGAGCAGTTCTTC. It specifies CASSLSSEYNEQFF.